The T cell receptor (beta chain) under discussion was sequenced for a study of beta chain features in type 1 diabetes. Notes on the study in general: Type 1 diabetes patients had TCRB CDR3s that were shorter (moderately but significantly so) in all four CD4+ subsets. Naive, central memory and Treg TCRB repertoires appeared more alike in patients than in healthy donors.

Investigators reverse transcribed all isolated RNA, so they sequenced expressed TCRB transcripts. Read counts averaged approximately 3.5 million for samples of naive, central memory and regulatory T cells. Generated by immunoSEQ multiplex PCR, the TCRdb table keeps only in-frame clones and is missing some. This table holds over 700,000 clones, 15% to 20% found once. Concerning this clone itself: The antigen is unknown.

The CDR3 spans 13 residues. CDR1 is SGHNT, CDR2 YYREEE, per germline (reference sequence). V lost 4 bases and J lost 6, with 13 bases in between. This rearrangement joins TRBV5-4 to TRBJ1-1; D uncertain. The sequence came from a woman younger than 30 in good health. Sequenced input: naive CD4+ T cells from blood. CDR3 loop: CASSPTSIAEAFF. The DNA for the CDR3 is TGTGCCAGCAGCCCTACGTCAATAGCTGAAGCTTTCTTT.